This TCR beta chain was recovered during a study of T cell responses to AZD1222 COVID-19 vaccine (dated by TCRdb to the early 2020s). About the study as a whole: AZD1222 recipients given second doses at about 4 weeks or at about 12 weeks were pooled, since spike-specific TCR depth and breadth were not found to differ between the two schedules. A total of roughly 240 trial participants underwent TCR sequencing, of whom 200 to 220 received two doses of AZD1222 and about 26 received two doses of the MenACWY control vaccine. Enrollment into the trials was organized by age into subgroups of 18-55, 56-69 and 70-plus years, and those subgroups contained roughly 150, 30 and 60 TCR-sequenced participants, respectively. Findings and caveats that apply to the study as a whole: Participants were mostly white British and included more females than males, and it was suggested by the authors that clonal diversity may have been underestimated. The 56-69-year group was small, and its depth increase did not reach significance, likely because of low power. Nearly half of unique spike-specific TCRs reportedly recognized epitopes outside regions mutated in the B.1.351 and B.1.1.7 variants. Vaccine-associated CD4 TCRs spanned the whole spike protein, with dominant responses in regions 160-218 and 743-854. Because no day 14 peak-response samples were available, repertoires were characterized only after the peak T cell response. After two AZD1222 doses, spike-specific TCR breadth and depth were significantly higher than at day 0 and than in MenACWY recipients. Conclusions about previously exposed vaccinees are limited because only five to seven AZD1222 recipients were SARS-CoV-2 seropositive at baseline.

The sample's time point label is to be understood as: baseline before first vaccination. Vaccinee samples were obtained from the UK trials COV001 and COV002, which included a single-blind randomized controlled phase 2/3 trial of AZD1222 (ChAdOx1 nCoV-19) in healthy adults. Trial participant PBMC samples were collected at day 0 and day 28 after the second dose for TCRbeta chain sequencing. The CDR3 regions of human TCRbeta chains were subjected to immunosequencing. Per the source publication's procedure: TCRs in the repertoires were compared against a reference library of SARS-CoV-2-specific TCRs that had been generated with the MIRA antigen-specificity platform. Breadth was defined as the fraction of unique TCRs that were SARS-CoV-2-associated, and depth was defined as the fraction of total T cells that were SARS-CoV-2-associated. Using the MIRA data, every spike-specific TCR was mapped to the spike region that the TCR reacted to and assigned to either a CD4 or a CD8 class. Log10-transformed breadth and depth values were compared by one-way ANOVA with Sidak's multiple comparisons tests. TCRdb holds this immuneACCESS table with in-frame rearrangements only. Some clones are missing; in checked studies, unresolved V genes explain under half, and the rest has no known cause. V and J calls and clone size are given by that table; D and trimming were obtained from the DNA. The sample profile shows 90,000 to 150,000 clones; approximately 84% of them were found once. About 7.4% of the sample is in the top ten clones.

A remark on this clone: Its antigen is not yet known. Qualities for individual bases were not recorded, and no much larger clone is one base off.

Per the germline V gene, MDHEN is the CDR1 and SYDVKM is the CDR2. Relative to germline, V is 2 bases shorter and J is 4 bases shorter, with 6 bases between their ends. The CDR3 goes from the cysteine to the phenylalanine over 14 residues. The sequence is cut down to CDR3 DNA, 42 bases in frame from base 1. The sequence derives from an adult in good health. Source: peripheral blood, taken on day 0 of AZD1222 vaccination. Here the chain combines TRBV28 and TRBJ1-6, with no confident D gene call. The CDR3 reads CASSLVQYNSPLHF. In nucleotide form, the sequence is TGTGCCAGCAGTTTAGTTCAGTATAATTCACCCCTCCACTTT.